Listed below are T cell receptor beta chains from one sample, sequenced in a study of OX40 agonist ivuxolimab in advanced cancers. Clones were sequenced by immunoSEQ multiplex PCR, and TCRdb holds only the in-frame ones, with some missing. The table includes approximately 78,000 clones, roughly 90% detected once. Sample: CD4+ or CD8+ T cells sorted from blood, taken in a trial of the OX40 agonist ivuxolimab. The receptor set was obtained from an adult with an advanced solid tumor such as melanoma, head and neck, liver or kidney cancer. Each CDR3 is given with its conserved first and last residue. Each record gives: J gene, CDR3 length, D gene, V gene, clone size, CDR3 DNA, CDR3 protein. A D gene is named only where the DNA matches it firmly. Clone size is stated in some rows and not others, as once, few, many or a class when expanded.

>TRBJ2-7|16|TRBD1|TRBV11-2|-
TGTGCCAGCAGTTTGAGGAGACAGGGGGCCTCCTACGAGCAGTACTTC
CASSLRRQGASYEQYF
>TRBJ1-5|18|-|TRBV28|-
TGTGCCAGCAGTTCAACCTTAACAGGATTTTATAGCAATCAGCCCCAGCATTTT
CASSSTLTGFYSNQPQHF
>TRBJ2-5|13|-|TRBV7-3|-
TGTGCCAGCAGCTACGGGAATTCAGAGACCCAGTACTTC
CASSYGNSETQYF
>TRBJ2-7|15|TRBD1|TRBV18|-
TGTGCCAGCTCACCTATGACAGGGGGCTCCTACGAGCAGTACTTC
CASSPMTGGSYEQYF
>TRBJ2-3|13|-|TRBV11-2|few
TGTGCCAGCCGCGTTCCGGCCACAGATACGCAGTATTTT
CASRVPATDTQYF
>TRBJ2-2|15|-|TRBV28|-
TGTGCCAGCAGTTTCCGCCGGATTGACACCGGGGAGCTGTTTTTT
CASSFRRIDTGELFF
>TRBJ2-5|10|TRBD1|TRBV6-1|-
TGTGCCCCAGGGGGCTGGACCCAGTACTTC
CAPGGWTQYF
>TRBJ1-6|13|-|TRBV28|once
TGTGCCAGCAGCTGGGCAGGTAGATCACCCCTCCACTTT
CASSWAGRSPLHF
>TRBJ2-1|21|TRBD2|TRBV2|-
TGTGCCAGCAGTTTCCGTCAATCCCGGGGGTCTAGCGGGGGGTACGCCAATGAGCAGTTCTTC
CASSFRQSRGSSGGYANEQFF
>TRBJ1-1|12|-|TRBV21-1|-
TGTGCCAGCAGCAAACGGGGAGTCAAAGCTTTCTTT
CASSKRGVKAFF
>TRBJ2-1|15|TRBD2|TRBV5-1|-
TGCGCCAGCAGCTCTAGCGGGGGGATATACAATGAGCAGTTCTTC
CASSSSGGIYNEQFF
>TRBJ2-7|16|TRBD2|TRBV7-8|-
TGTGCCAGCAGCTTGGGGGTAGCGGGGGTCTCCTACGAGCAGTACTTC
CASSLGVAGVSYEQYF
>TRBJ1-6|13|-|TRBV6-5|once
TGTGCCAGCAATTTAGAGTCTAATTCACCCCTCCACTTT
CASNLESNSPLHF
>TRBJ2-1|15|-|TRBV11-3|-
TGTGCCAGCAGCTTAAGGGGGGGGACGAACAATGAGCAGTTCTTC
CASSLRGGTNNEQFF
>TRBJ1-5|13|-|TRBV5-1|-
TGCGCCAGCAGCTTGGAAGGGGGTCAGCCCCAGCATTTT
CASSLEGGQPQHF
>TRBJ2-7|16|-|TRBV2|-
TGTGCCAGCAGTGAAGATAGGCCAGGCCTCCCCTACGAGCAGTACTTC
CASSEDRPGLPYEQYF
>TRBJ2-5|10|-|TRBV29-1|-
TGCAGCGTTGAGGCCGAGACCCAGTACTTC
CSVEAETQYF
>TRBJ1-1|15|TRBD1|TRBV12-5|few
TGTGCTAGTGGTGCGGGACAGGGGATGAACACTGAAGCTTTCTTT
CASGAGQGMNTEAFF
>TRBJ2-1|15|-|TRBV4-2|-
TGTGCCAGCAGCCAAGGTGAGGCGACGGACAATGAGCAGTTCTTC
CASSQGEATDNEQFF
>TRBJ1-3|15|-|TRBV7-2|-
TGTGCCAGCAGCCCCCAGTCGGGCCTGGGAAACACCATATATTTT
CASSPQSGLGNTIYF
>TRBJ1-4|14|-|TRBV6-6|-
TGTGCCAGCAGTTACGGGGGGGATAGGGAAAAACTGTTTTTT
CASSYGGDREKLFF
>TRBJ2-2|14|-|TRBV10-3|-
TGTGCCATCAGGACGGGACCGAACACCGGGGAGCTGTTTTTT
CAIRTGPNTGELFF
>TRBJ2-7|13|TRBD2|TRBV19|once
TGTGCCAGTAGTTCGAGCGGGACTCGCGAGCAGTACTTC
CASSSSGTREQYF
>TRBJ2-5|15|TRBD2|TRBV7-3|-
TGTGCCAGCAGCCCGGGTAGCGGGCCCCAAGAGACCCAGTACTTC
CASSPGSGPQETQYF
>TRBJ2-7|11|-|TRBV11-3|-
TGTGCCAGCAGCTCCCGATACGAGCAGTACTTC
CASSSRYEQYF